Shown below are 30 T cell receptor beta chains from a single sample sequenced in a study of technical replicates of blood from several donors. Here immunoSEQ multiplex PCR was the method, and the copy in TCRdb shows in-frame clones only, minus some. The sample comprises about 88,000 clones, about 90% of which are singletons, and under 0.3% rests with the top ten. The sequencing input was T cells isolated from PBMCs. The receptors come from a human donor in good health.

This chain connects TRBV11-3 to TRBJ2-2; perhaps TRBD2 as D (6 bases). Germline CDR1 is SGHNT and CDR2 is YENEEA. The germline V and J ends were trimmed by 3 bases and 2 bases, with 13 bases remaining between them. This CDR3 is 16 amino acids long. The CDR3 is CASSFKASVNTGELFF. The CDR3 nucleotides are TGTGCCAGCAGCTTCAAGGCTAGCGTTAACACCGGGGAGCTGTTTTTT.

This clone was recorded a few times. The chain is built from TRBV4-1 and TRBJ1-4; tentatively, D is TRBD1 (5 bases). Germline V lookup: CDR1 MGHRA, CDR2 YSYEKL. The CDR3 runs 16 residues. V dropped 0 bases and J dropped 0 bases, with 8 bases sitting between them. CDR3 region: CASSQDRGSTNEKLFF. In DNA form, the CDR3 reads TGCGCCAGCAGCCAAGATCGGGGGTCAACTAATGAAAAACTGTTTTTT.

The chain carries TRBV7-9 and TRBJ2-1, with D possibly matching TRBD2 (5 bases). V lost 4 bases and J lost 7, with 20 bases in between. The CDR3 totals 16 residues. Germline V gene data show CDR1 as SEHNR and CDR2 as FQNEAQ (reference sequence). CDR3 in amino acids: CASSSTGDYLVNEQFF. CDR3 DNA: TGTGCCAGCAGCTCCACCGGAGACTATCTCGTTAATGAGCAGTTCTTC.

The chain has TRBV19 and TRBJ2-1; the match to TRBD2 covers 7 bases. With 0 bases clipped from V and 6 bases from J, the junction kept 5 bases outside the gene matches. The CDR3 extends over 15 amino acids. Germline CDR1 reads LNHDA; CDR2 reads SQIVND (reference sequence). CDR3 DNA sequence: TGTGCCAGTAGTATAGAGGCGGGAGAATTCAATGAGCAGTTCTTC. Translated: CASSIEAGEFNEQFF.

The CDR3 DNA sequence: TGTGCCAGCAGCGCGTCGACAGCAGATACGCAGTATTTT. This gives the protein CASSASTADTQYF. The chain has TRBV9 and TRBJ2-3, with D tentatively TRBD1 (5 bases). With 3 bases removed from V and 4 bases from J, the gap between germline ends came to 9 bases. Germline V gene sequence: CDR1 SGDLS, CDR2 YYNGEE. The CDR3 extends over 13 amino acids.

The table lists this clone with a few counts. The J gene is TRBJ1-1, the V gene TRBV6-6; D call uncertain. V lost 7 bases, J lost 1 base, and 7 bases lay in between. The CDR3 spans 12 residues. CDR1 is MNHNY, CDR2 SVGAGI, per germline (reference sequence). CDR3 protein: CASMERNTEAFF. CDR3 nucleotides: TGTGCCAGCATGGAGAGGAACACTGAAGCTTTCTTT.

This clone was observed once. J is TRBJ2-7 and V is TRBV7-8; TRBD1 is a possible D gene (5 bases). This CDR3 spans 16 amino acids. Germline-derived CDR1 and CDR2 are SGHVS and FQNEAQ. V lost 1 base to trimming and J lost 5 bases, with 18 bases between them. The CDR3 bases are TGTGCCAGCAGCTTAGTGGTCGGACACAAAACCCACGAGCAGTACTTC. It is translated as CASSLVVGHKTHEQYF.

A few counts support this clone. The rearrangement uses TRBV4-1 and TRBJ1-1; D not resolved. The germline V gene has CDR1 MGHRA and CDR2 YSYEKL. The ends were cut back, 5 bases at V and 6 bases at J, with 13 bases in the middle. The CDR3 runs to 13 residues. The CDR3 loop reads CASSSHVEPEAFF. CDR3 bases: TGCGCCAGCAGCTCCCACGTGGAGCCTGAAGCTTTCTTT.

This clone was seen a single time. The chain employs TRBV6-1 and TRBJ2-7; 7 bases align to TRBD1. Germline CDR1 is MNHNS and CDR2 is SASEGT. V shed 6 bases and J 2 bases; nucleotides not matched to a gene: 7. The CDR3 consists of 14 residues. The CDR3 is CASRHRGTAYEQYF. The CDR3, as DNA: TGTGCCAGCAGACACAGGGGTACAGCCTACGAGCAGTACTTC.

CDR3 amino acids: CASSVRFHQPQHF. CDR3 coding DNA: TGTGCCAGCAGTGTGCGGTTCCATCAGCCCCAGCATTTT. The V gene is TRBV2, the J gene TRBJ1-5; D is unclear. Deletions cut 4 bases from V and 5 bases from J, with 9 bases between. The CDR3 is 13 residues long. Germline V CDR1 and CDR2: SNHLY, FYNNEI.

The chain is built from TRBV19 and TRBJ1-2, with D perhaps TRBD1 (6 bases). This CDR3 contains 14 residues. Germline V gives CDR1 LNHDA, CDR2 SQIVND (reference sequence). The V end was cut by 1 base, the J end by 3 bases, with 9 bases between. CDR3 protein: CASSIGGQDYGYTF. For the CDR3, the DNA is TGTGCCAGTAGTATAGGGGGACAAGACTATGGCTACACCTTC.

V gene TRBV29-1 combines with J gene TRBJ2-5, with a weak D call TRBD2 (6 bases). V was clipped by 4 bases and J by 4 bases, with 7 bases between them. Germline lookup yields CDR1 SQVTM and CDR2 ANQGSEA. CDR3 length equals 11 residues. The CDR3 DNA sequence: TGCAGCGTTGTGGGGGGAGAGACCCAGTACTTC. Amino acids: CSVVGGETQYF.

V gene TRBV2 combines with J gene TRBJ2-5; D is perhaps TRBD2 (5 bases). Germline V gives CDR1 SNHLY, CDR2 FYNNEI. Trimming took 0 bases from V and 5 from J, leaving 16 bases between them. CDR3 length: 16 residues. The CDR3 DNA reads TGTGCCAGCAGTGAAGCCCTCGGCCGGGCGGGCGAGACCCAGTACTTC. It translates to CASSEALGRAGETQYF.

The chain employs TRBV27 and TRBJ2-5, with 9 nucleotides matching TRBD2. This CDR3 has 15 amino acids. Germline CDR1 reads MNHEY; CDR2 reads SMNVEV (reference sequence). J was trimmed by 4 bases and V by 6 bases; bases with no gene match: 9. DNA for the CDR3: TGTGCCAGCAGCCTGATCGGCGGGAGGGCAGAGACCCAGTACTTC. Translating gives CASSLIGGRAETQYF.

This rearrangement joins TRBV28 to TRBJ1-6, with unresolved D. V was cut by 11 bases and J by 2 bases, with 19 bases left in between. The V gene's germline CDR1 is MDHEN and CDR2 SYDVKM. The CDR3 extends over 16 amino acids. CDR3 sequence (DNA): TGTGCCTCGAGTTTAGGAGGGCTGACCTATAATTCACCCCTCCACTTT. Translated: CASSLGGLTYNSPLHF.

The rearrangement links TRBV12-5 to TRBJ1-2, with D possibly being TRBD1 (5 bases). The germline V gene has CDR1 LGHNT and CDR2 FRNRAP. Trimming took 1 base from V and 2 from J, leaving 8 bases between them. CDR3 length: 14 amino acids. This CDR3 is CASGLGTLNYGYTF. In nucleotides, the CDR3 is TGTGCTAGTGGTTTGGGGACATTGAACTATGGCTACACCTTC.

The chain recombines TRBV28 with TRBJ2-3, with D possibly being TRBD1 (5 bases). Trimming stripped 6 bases from V and 4 bases from J, with 17 bases between. Germline values: CDR1 MDHEN, CDR2 SYDVKM. CDR3 length equals 15 residues. The CDR3 protein is CASRGHVPVADTQYF. Written as DNA, the CDR3 is TGTGCCAGCAGAGGACACGTCCCCGTCGCAGATACGCAGTATTTT.

The chain has TRBV9 and TRBJ2-1, with D possibly being TRBD2 (5 bases). Trimming took off 2 bases at V and 6 bases at J, with 21 bases between the two ends. Looked up from germline, CDR1 is SGDLS and CDR2 is YYNGEE. The CDR3 has 17 residues. CDR3 sequence: CASSVGLPDRAVNEQFF. The CDR3, as DNA: TGTGCCAGCAGCGTCGGACTTCCGGACCGCGCCGTCAATGAGCAGTTCTTC.

The CDR3 DNA reads TGCAGTGCTAGTGAGGGAGGTGAGCAGTACTTC. Amino acids: CSASEGGEQYF. The chain combines TRBV20-1 with TRBJ2-7; tentative D call: TRBD2 (6 bases). The germline V and J ends were trimmed by 3 bases and 7 bases, with 10 bases remaining between them. The CDR3 is 11 amino acids. Germline-derived CDR1 and CDR2 are DFQATT and SNEGSKA (reference sequence).

This clone is a singleton in its sample. Relative to the germline gene, one junction end is altered; a read error may explain this. V gene TRBV7-2 combines with J gene TRBJ1-2; 8 nucleotides line up with TRBD1. The germline CDR1 and CDR2 sequences are SGHTA and FQGNSA. The CDR3 loop spans 13 amino acids. DNA for the CDR3: TGTGCCAGCAGCAGGACAGGGAACTCTGGCTACACCTTC. Amino acid sequence: CASSRTGNSGYTF.

The CDR3 is CASSLGTSGGKYNEQFF. In DNA form, the CDR3 reads TGCGCCAGCAGCCTAGGGACTAGCGGGGGGAAATACAATGAGCAGTTCTTC. The chain joins TRBV5-1 to TRBJ2-1; 15 bases line up with TRBD2. After removal of 4 bases from V and 4 bases from J, the junction contained 6 bases not matched to a gene. This CDR3 has 17 amino acids. Germline CDR1 reads SGHRS; CDR2 reads YFSETQ.

This chain uses TRBV7-2 with TRBJ2-5; tentatively, D is TRBD1 (6 bases). Germline-derived CDR1 and CDR2 are SGHTA and FQGNSA. V lost 4 bases, J lost 3 bases, and 12 bases lay in between. This CDR3 is built from 14 residues. The CDR3 DNA sequence: TGTGCCAGCAGCTACACGGACAGAGAAGAGACCCAGTACTTC. Residues: CASSYTDREETQYF.

This clone was counted a single time. An end of the junction differs from the germline gene, which may be a read error. This chain connects TRBV7-7 to TRBJ2-1; maybe TRBD1 (6 bases). Germline V lookup: CDR1 SSHAT, CDR2 FNYEAQ (reference sequence). This CDR3 comprises 15 residues. The CDR3 DNA follows: TGTGCTAGCAGCTCCAACGAGGGGGTTGGCAATGAGCAGTTCTTC. Residues: CASSSNEGVGNEQFF.

The chain employs TRBV10-2 and TRBJ2-5; D remains unclear. CDR3 length: 13 amino acids. CDR1 and CDR2 from the germline V gene are WSHSY and SAAADI. With 3 bases removed from V and 2 bases from J, the gap between germline ends came to 7 bases. The chain's CDR3 is CASSDSVQETQYF. In nucleotides, the CDR3 is TGCGCCAGCAGTGACAGTGTACAAGAGACCCAGTACTTC.

The CDR3 sequence: CASSLEEWSVETQYF. Here the CDR3 DNA reads TGTGCCAGCAGCTTGGAAGAGTGGAGTGTGGAGACCCAGTACTTC. This sequence joins TRBV5-4 and TRBJ2-5; D call uncertain. The V end was cut by 0 bases, the J end by 5 bases, with 14 bases between. This CDR3 region has 15 residues. Germline CDR1 SGHNT, CDR2 YYREEE (reference sequence).

This chain connects TRBV27 to TRBJ2-7, with D perhaps matching TRBD2 (6 bases). Germline lookup yields CDR1 MNHEY and CDR2 SMNVEV (reference sequence). This CDR3 comprises 15 residues. V was shortened by 2 bases and J by 2 bases, with 13 bases between the two germline ends. This CDR3 is CASSLGAGFAYEQYF. The CDR3 DNA is TGTGCCAGCAGTTTAGGGGCGGGATTCGCCTACGAGCAGTACTTC.

The chain is built from TRBV18 and TRBJ1-1, with 8 positions matching TRBD1. This CDR3 region has 16 residues. The V gene's germline CDR1 is KGHSH and CDR2 LQKENI. V was pared by 3 bases and J by 4 bases, with 10 bases of the junction left unmatched. The DNA for the CDR3 is TGTGCCAGCTCACCGTATAATGACAGGGGCACCACTGAAGCTTTCTTT. Its protein is CASSPYNDRGTTEAFF.

V usage is TRBV27 and J usage is TRBJ1-2; D is ambiguous. Germline V lookup: CDR1 MNHEY, CDR2 SMNVEV (reference sequence). This CDR3 is 16 amino acids long. The germline V and J ends were trimmed by 4 bases and 0 bases, with 15 bases remaining between them. CDR3 protein: CASSSGSWGSNYGYTF. CDR3 nucleotides: TGTGCCAGCAGTTCGGGATCGTGGGGTTCTAACTATGGCTACACCTTC.

This chain connects TRBV11-3 to TRBJ2-1; no clear D. The germline V gene has CDR1 SGHNT and CDR2 YENEEA. The CDR3 extends over 15 amino acids. Trimming took off 5 bases at V and 0 bases at J, with 11 bases between the two ends. CDR3 nucleotides: TGTGCCAGCAGCAAAAACGGCGGCTCCTACAATGAGCAGTTCTTC. This encodes CASSKNGGSYNEQFF.

The CDR3 DNA sequence: TGTGCCAGTAGTAACCCGACTAGCGGGCAAAGCTACGAGCAGTACTTC. Residues: CASSNPTSGQSYEQYF. This rearrangement joins TRBV19 to TRBJ2-7; 10 bases line up with TRBD2. Germline CDR1 is LNHDA and CDR2 is SQIVND (reference sequence). The ends lost 4 bases at V and 3 bases at J; junction bases unmatched: 9. CDR3 length: 16 residues.